Listed here are 22 T cell receptor beta chains from one sample, sequenced in a study of tumor-infiltrating lymphocytes in primary liver carcinoma. Constant-region priming of about 520 ng total RNA yielded TCR beta cDNA. Modified slightly, ARM-PCR produced TCR beta libraries over three nested multiplex PCR rounds. A C-beta reverse primer was combined with TRBV1-TRBV30 forward primers in the first two PCR rounds, and each round had ten to eleven cycles. TCRdb re-derived calls from the multiplex PCR reads in MiXCR, one entry per CDR3 protein. The data hold some 87,000 distinct CDR3 sequences, with around 68% observed a single time. Co-extraction yielded RNA and DNA from around 18-30 mg of unsorted bulk tissue. Sequencing input: tumor-adjacent normal liver tissue. The receptors derive from a man aged 40-49 years with primary liver carcinoma and hepatitis B virus infection.

Concerning this clonotype: This sequence may be a read error, since a much larger clone differs from it by one base. Because it lacks the conserved phenylalanine or tryptophan at the end, this CDR3 is likely a read error. The chain uses TRBV5-1 and TRBJ2-7; D may match TRBD1 or TRBD2 (5 bases each). The CDR3 is 14 residues long. The germline V gene has CDR1 SGHRS and CDR2 YFSETQ. Trimming stripped 4 bases from V and 1 base from J, with 12 bases between. The chain's CDR3 is CASSPGTGSYEQYL. The CDR3 nucleotides are TGCGCCAGCAGCCCAGGGACGGGTTCCTACGAGCAGTACCTC.

This clonotype was seen repeatedly, ten times or more. This chain links TRBV6-5 with TRBJ2-6, with D perhaps being TRBD1 or TRBD2 (7 bases each). Germline V CDR1 and CDR2: MNHEY, SVGAGI. CDR3 length: 19 amino acids. Trimming shortened V by 0 bases and J by 0 bases, and 15 bases separated the two germline ends. The CDR3 here is CASSYSSGTVYSGANVLTF. CDR3 bases: TGTGCCAGCAGTTACTCGAGCGGGACAGTTTACTCTGGGGCCAACGTCCTGACTTTC.

This clonotype occurred many times. This chain uses TRBV11-1 with TRBJ1-6; tentatively, D is TRBD1 (5 bases). The V end lost 5 bases, the J end lost 9 bases, and 11 bases lay between the germline ends. Germline V gives CDR1 SGHAT, CDR2 FQDESV (reference sequence). The CDR3 is 13 amino acids. The CDR3, as DNA: TGTGCCAGCAGCCGGACACTGGTTTCACCCCTCCACTTT. Encoded protein: CASSRTLVSPLHF.

This clonotype was counted a few times. A much larger clonotype is one base distant, so this may be a read error. This chain uses TRBV12-3 or TRBV12-4 with TRBJ1-2; D is unresolved. The CDR3 length is 14 residues. V shed 3 bases and J shed 4 bases, with 12 bases lying between them. The CDR3 DNA reads TGTGCCAGCAGTTTGGATGGACGGACCTATGGCTACACCTTC. This encodes CASSLDGRTYGYTF.

The DNA of the CDR3 is TGTGCCAGCAGCGTTACAGCGGGCGATGATGAGCAGTTCTTC. This gives the protein CASSVTAGDDEQFF. J is TRBJ2-1 and V is TRBV11-1; tentatively, D is TRBD2 (6 bases). Germline values: CDR1 SGHAT, CDR2 FQDESV (reference sequence). This CDR3 region has 14 residues. Trimming removed 5 bases from V and 8 bases from J, with 16 bases in between. Full variable domain (missing parts from reference TRBV11-1 and TRBJ2-1): EAEVAQSPRYKITEKSQAVAFWCDPISGHATLYWYRQILGQGPELLVQFQDESVVDDSQLPKDRFSAERLKGVDSTLKIQPAELGDSAMYLCASSVTAGDDEQFFGPGTRLTVL.

At least ten counts were recorded for this clonotype. The chain recombines TRBV12-3 or TRBV12-4 with TRBJ2-1; a possible D gene is TRBD2 (5 bases). This CDR3 has 14 residues. V was pared by 2 bases and J by 4 bases, with 9 bases between. CDR3 protein: CASSLRPGYNEQFF. For the CDR3, the DNA is TGTGCCAGCAGTTTACGTCCGGGATACAATGAGCAGTTCTTC.

This chain joins TRBV6-5 and TRBJ1-4; TRBD1 is a possible D gene (5 bases). V lost 8 bases and J lost 10, with 20 bases in between. CDR1 and CDR2 (germline): MNHEY, SVGAGI. The CDR3 loop spans 14 amino acids. The CDR3 protein is CASGPSGARGKLFF. CDR3 in DNA: TGTGCCAGCGGTCCCTCGGGAGCGAGGGGAAAACTGTTTTTT.

This clonotype was found once. The junction departs from the called germline gene at one end, perhaps through a read error. The rearrangement links TRBV5-6 to TRBJ2-7; D is unclear. This CDR3 spans 15 amino acids. From germline, CDR1 is SGHDT and CDR2 YYEEEE. CDR3 loop: CASSLESASSYKQYF. CDR3 sequence (DNA): TGTGCTAGCAGCCTTGAGAGCGCCAGCTCCTACAAGCAGTACTTC. The full variable domain, rest sourced from reference TRBV5-6 and TRBJ2-7, is DAGVTQSPTHLIKTRGQQVTLRCSPKSGHDTVSWYQQALGQGPQFIFQYYEEEERQRGNFPDRFSGHQFPNYSSELNVNALLLGDSALYLCASSLESASSYKQYFGPGTRLTVT.

This clonotype appeared a single time. The conserved final phenylalanine or tryptophan is absent from the CDR3, which likely points to a read error. This rearrangement joins TRBV4-2 to TRBJ2-7, with 13 bases aligning to TRBD2. V trimming: 10 bases; J trimming: 9 bases; junction bases outside the gene matches: 21. This CDR3 is built from 17 residues. CDR1 LGHNA and CDR2 YNFKEQ come from the germline V gene. Here the CDR3 DNA reads TGTGCCACTACTGGACTAGCGGGAGTTTATAAGTCCTACACGCAGTACCTC. Protein sequence: CATTGLAGVYKSYTQYL.

The genes are TRBV10-3 and TRBJ2-5, with 9 nucleotides matching TRBD1. CDR3 length: 14 residues. V lost 6 bases and J lost 4; bases outside the gene matches: 6. CDR1 and CDR2 from the germline V gene are ENHRY and SYGVKD. The CDR3 reads CAIRGQGPRETQYF. DNA for the CDR3: TGTGCCATCAGGGGACAGGGACCCCGAGAGACCCAGTACTTC.

Remarks on this clonotype: Its ends do not fully match the called genes, so a read error is possible. V and J are TRBV6-5 and TRBJ2-7, with D perhaps TRBD2 (5 bases). This CDR3 has 12 amino acids. The germline V gene encodes CDR1 MNHEY and CDR2 SVGAGI. Here the CDR3 DNA reads TGTGCCAGCAGGCCGGTTTCGGGCGGGCAGAACTTC. Its translation is CASRPVSGGQNF.

On this clonotype: This CDR3 is missing its conserved last phenylalanine or tryptophan, likely due to a read error. The chain couples TRBV6-5 to TRBJ2-6, with 8 bases fitting TRBD1. The CDR3 has 18 amino acids. V shed 9 bases and J 2 bases; nucleotides not matched to a gene: 15. The germline V gene encodes CDR1 MNHEY and CDR2 SVGAGI. This CDR3 reads CARSLWTGMKAGANVLTL. CDR3 DNA sequence: TGTGCCAGGAGTCTCTGGACAGGGATGAAAGCTGGGGCCAACGTCCTGACTTTA.

As for this clonotype: A read error may account for a junction end that differs from germline. CDR3 sequence (DNA): TGTGCCAGCAGCTTAGGGGTTGGGGGCCAGACCGGGGAGCTGTTCTTT. Amino acid sequence: CASSLGVGGQTGELFF. The chain recombines TRBV11-2 with TRBJ2-2, with D perhaps TRBD1 (6 bases). In germline, CDR1 is SGHAT, CDR2 FQNNGV. The CDR3 spans 16 residues. The full variable domain, with the rest looked up from reference TRBV11-2 and TRBJ2-2, is EAGVAQSPRYKIIEKRQSVAFWCNPISGHATLYWYQQILGQGPKLLIQFQNNGVVDDSQLPKDRFSAERLKGVDSTLKIQPAKLEDSAVYLCASSLGVGGQTGELFFGEGSRLTVL.

This clonotype was seen many times. The J gene is TRBJ1-2, the V gene TRBV7-8, with D hard to call. The V gene's germline CDR1 is SGHVS and CDR2 FQNEAQ. The CDR3 is made up of 17 amino acids. V lost 1 base, J lost 6 bases, and 21 bases lay in between. This CDR3 is CASSLEYGEGALNGYTF. The CDR3 DNA reads as TGTGCCAGCAGCTTAGAGTATGGAGAGGGAGCGCTCAATGGCTACACCTTC.

CDR3 loop: CATSDIHRGHMNTGELFF. CDR3 coding DNA: TGTGCCACCAGTGATATACACAGGGGGCACATGAACACCGGGGAGCTGTTTTTT. The rearrangement uses TRBV24-1 and TRBJ2-2; 9 bases are shared with TRBD1. The V gene end was trimmed by 3 bases and the J gene end by 1 base; junction bases not matched to a gene: 8. The CDR3 is 18 residues long. The germline V gene has CDR1 KGHDR and CDR2 SFDVKD.

As for this clonotype: A much larger clone sits a single nucleotide away, making a read error possible. CDR3 DNA sequence: TGCGCCAGCAGTGATTGTGATGAGCAGTTCTTC. Its translation is CASSDCDEQFF. The chain joins TRBV10-2 to TRBJ2-1; no reliable D call. Looked up from germline, CDR1 is WSHSY and CDR2 is SAAADI. The CDR3 length is 11 residues. Deletions cut 3 bases from V and 8 bases from J, with 5 bases between.

Concerning this clonotype: At one boundary the junction diverges from the germline segment, which might be a read error. This chain uses TRBV11-2 with TRBJ2-5, with D possibly matching TRBD1 (5 bases). The CDR3 is 13 amino acids. Germline V CDR1 and CDR2: SGHAT, FQNNGV. CDR3 DNA sequence: TGTGGCAGCAGCTTAGATGCAGGGGAGACCCAGTACTTC. Translation gives CGSSLDAGETQYF.

Points on this clonotype: A read error is likely, as this CDR3 ends without the conserved phenylalanine or tryptophan. Because the CDR3's place on the DNA is in doubt, the DNA is left out and the CDR3 is given as listed by TCRdb. This chain links TRBV4-2 with TRBJ1-2. Germline CDR1 is LGHNA and CDR2 is YNFKEQ. The CDR3 length is 14 residues, termini included. CDR3 region: CASSQDDGDYGYIL.

J is TRBJ2-5 and V is TRBV11-2, with D perhaps TRBD1 or TRBD2 (6 bases each). Germline V gives CDR1 SGHAT, CDR2 FQNNGV. CDR3 length: 17 amino acids. V lost 8 bases, J lost 5 bases, and 27 bases lay in between. The CDR3 DNA sequence: TGTGCCAGCGACCCTGGGACTTTAGGGGGAGTAGTGGAGACCCAGTACTTC. This translates into CASDPGTLGGVVETQYF.

This chain uses TRBV11-2 with TRBJ2-7; 8 bases align to TRBD2. J gave up 6 bases and V 1 base, and 8 bases lay outside the gene matches. This CDR3 has 15 residues. Germline V gene lookup returns CDR1 SGHAT and CDR2 FQNNGV. As DNA, the CDR3 is TGTGCCAGCAGCTTAGTTTTAGCGGGACCCCTCGAGCAGTACTTC. This codes for CASSLVLAGPLEQYF.

With regard to this clonotype: It may be a read error: a sequence one base away is much more abundant. The J gene is TRBJ2-7, the V gene TRBV28; D gene unclear. V was pared by 6 bases and J by 2 bases, with 11 bases between. The CDR3 length is 13 residues. The germline V gene encodes CDR1 MDHEN and CDR2 SYDVKM. The CDR3 DNA reads TGTGCCAGCAGGCTAGTGGCAACCTACGAGCAGTACTTC. Translated, it gives CASRLVATYEQYF.

The V and J genes are TRBV29-1 and TRBJ2-7, with 7 bases that match TRBD2. Trimming removed 7 bases from V and 13 bases from J; junction bases left unmatched: 28. Germline CDR1 reads SQVTM; CDR2 reads ANQGSEA. The length of the CDR3 is 16 residues. As DNA, the CDR3 is TGCAGCGCTAATGGGATGGCGAGCGGGGAGGGAGAGACCCAATACTTC. Its translation: CSANGMASGEGETQYF.